This T cell receptor beta chain was identified in a study of blood T cell repertoires in COVID-19. Study overall: Sites in the United States, Italy and Spain provided acute and convalescent COVID-19 samples. Sources were T cells, B-cell-depleted T cells, or PBMCs; the material itself was cDNA or gDNA.

Germline CDR1 and CDR2: MDHEN and SYDVKM. V shed 3 bases and J 5 bases; nucleotides not matched to a gene: 8. The CDR3 is made up of 15 amino acids. Methods used by the authors: From reference gene primer amplification, estimates of nucleated cell counts were derived. Here immunoSEQ multiplex PCR was the method, and the copy in TCRdb shows in-frame clones only, minus some. V, J and clone size derive from that table, while D and trimming were established from the DNA sequence. The repertoire holds some 100,000 clones, roughly 89% seen once, with around 6% in the top ten. The sequence derives from an older man with acute or convalescent COVID-19. The source material was peripheral blood. The V call is TRBV28, the J call TRBJ1-2, with 8 bases that match TRBD1. The CDR3 sequence: CASSFGDRSHYGYTF. CDR3 sequence (DNA): TGTGCCAGCAGTTTTGGGGACAGGTCCCATTATGGCTACACCTTC.